A single sample is the source of the 32 T cell receptor beta chains below, sequenced in a study of post-analysis software for immune sequencing data (dated by TCRdb to 2013 to 2016). No antigens are known for them. The receptor library was made with PCR. Sequencing used an Illumina HiSeq 2500. To reduce PCR and sequencing biases, unique molecular identifiers were incorporated into the TCR beta cDNA libraries. In TCRdb, the public reads were trimmed at Q25 with fastp and aligned with MiXCR, with productive beta chains retained. Identical CDR3 protein sequences are pooled into one entry, listed with their most common genes and DNA. A total of about 800,000 distinct CDR3 sequences appear in this sample, less than 35% of them only once. In total, the top ten clones hold roughly 0.57% of the sample. The investigation overall reported the following: Significantly higher frequencies in patients than in controls were found for several TRBV segments, including TRBV5-6, TRBV5-1 and TRBV20-1.

What was sequenced was blood. The origin of the receptors is a girl between 5 and 17 years old with multiple sclerosis.

This clonotype was observed many times. V gene TRBV9 combines with J gene TRBJ2-3; 11 bases map to TRBD1. The CDR3 length is 16 residues. V dropped 2 bases and J dropped 2; count of bases not matched to a gene: 4. Germline CDR1 is SGDLS and CDR2 is YYNGEE. CDR3 sequence reads: CASSVGDRGNTDTQYF. The CDR3, as DNA: TGTGCCAGCAGCGTCGGGGACAGGGGGAACACAGATACGCAGTATTTT.

The V and J genes are TRBV20-1 and TRBJ2-7, with 11 bases matching TRBD2. V trimming: 1 base; J trimming: 4 bases; junction bases outside the gene matches: 6. CDR3 size: 15 residues. CDR1 and CDR2 from the germline V gene are DFQATT and SNEGSKA (reference sequence). The CDR3 DNA follows: TGCAGTGCTAGAGTGGCTAGCGGGGGGAGTTACGAGCAGTACTTC. Translated, it gives CSARVASGGSYEQYF.

This clonotype was detected a few times. The chain combines TRBV11-2 with TRBJ2-1, with 11 bases aligning to TRBD1. The CDR3 extends over 16 amino acids. V lost 5 bases, J lost 6 bases, and 9 bases stayed unmatched. Looked up from germline, CDR1 is SGHAT and CDR2 is FQNNGV. The CDR3 reads CASSGQGATLRNEQFF. The CDR3, as DNA: TGTGCCAGCAGCGGACAGGGGGCCACTCTACGCAATGAGCAGTTCTTC.

The rearrangement links TRBV4-1 to TRBJ1-5; tentatively, D is TRBD1 (5 bases). The V end was cut by 0 bases, the J end by 9 bases, with 12 bases between. The CDR3 has 14 residues. Germline-derived CDR1 and CDR2 are MGHRA and YSYEKL. In DNA, the CDR3 is TGCGCCAGCAGCCAAGATAGGGGTTCAAGGCCCCAGCATTTT. As protein: CASSQDRGSRPQHF.

This clonotype has just a few counts. CDR3 sequence (DNA): TGCAGTGCTAGAGATCAGGGGACAGCCCAAGAGACCCAGTACTTC. Its protein product is CSARDQGTAQETQYF. The V and J genes are TRBV20-1 and TRBJ2-5, with 7 bases that match TRBD1. From germline, CDR1 is DFQATT and CDR2 SNEGSKA (reference sequence). CDR3 length: 15 residues. V was clipped by 0 bases and J by 1 base; unmatched bases: 5.

This clonotype has just a few counts. The chain is built from TRBV5-1 and TRBJ2-1; D gene uncertain. The length of the CDR3 is 14 residues. The germline V gene encodes CDR1 SGHRS and CDR2 YFSETQ. Between the trimmed V and J ends, which lost 4 bases and 6 bases, there was a span of 14 bases. The CDR3 region is CASSHLQSSNEQFF. Written as DNA, the CDR3 is TGCGCCAGCAGCCATCTTCAAAGTTCCAATGAGCAGTTCTTC.

The sample holds a few counts of this clonotype. V usage is TRBV20-1 and J usage is TRBJ2-1, with 11 bases matching TRBD2. The CDR3 loop spans 14 amino acids. J lost 7 bases, V lost 6 bases, and 8 bases had no gene match. Looked up from germline, CDR1 is DFQATT and CDR2 is SNEGSKA (reference sequence). This chain's CDR3 is CSAILAGAGNEQFF. The CDR3 nucleotides read TGCAGTGCAATACTAGCGGGGGCTGGGAATGAGCAGTTCTTC.

This clonotype was seen at least ten times. This rearrangement joins TRBV29-1 to TRBJ2-5, with D possibly being TRBD2 (5 bases). With 7 bases removed from V and 5 bases from J, the gap between germline ends came to 20 bases. This CDR3 comprises 14 residues. Germline lookup yields CDR1 SQVTM and CDR2 ANQGSEA. The CDR3 loop is CSAEVGSPGETQYF. The CDR3 DNA is TGCAGCGCGGAGGTCGGGTCTCCGGGGGAGACCCAGTACTTC.

This clonotype was counted a few times. The rearrangement joins TRBV5-1 to TRBJ2-3; 7 positions match TRBD2. Germline V gene data show CDR1 as SGHRS and CDR2 as YFSETQ. The junction had 8 bases not matched to a gene; V was cut back by 4 bases and J by 3 bases. The CDR3 loop spans 15 amino acids. In nucleotides, the CDR3 is TGCGCCAGCAGCGCCGTGGGGAGGGGAACAGATACGCAGTATTTT. It yields the protein CASSAVGRGTDTQYF.

In its sample, this clonotype was seen a few times. The V and J genes are TRBV3-1 and TRBJ2-4, with a tentative D call TRBD1 (5 bases). The CDR3 consists of 20 residues. CDR1 and CDR2 (germline): LGHDT, YNNKEL (reference sequence). Trimming removed 2 bases from V and 0 bases from J, with 23 bases in between. CDR3 loop: CASSQISRVRSDIAKNIQYF. The CDR3 DNA sequence: TGTGCCAGCAGCCAAATAAGTAGGGTTAGGTCGGACATAGCCAAAAACATTCAGTACTTC.

V usage is TRBV7-2 and J usage is TRBJ2-1, with 7 bases identical to TRBD2. J was trimmed by 3 bases and V by 2 bases; bases with no gene match: 4. Germline assignment: CDR1 SGHTA and CDR2 FQGNSA. This CDR3 has 15 residues. The CDR3, as DNA: TGTGCCAGCAGCTTAAGCCCGGGGGGCTACAATGAGCAGTTCTTC. It encodes CASSLSPGGYNEQFF. Full variable domain (outside the CDR3, taken from reference TRBV7-2 and TRBJ2-1): GAGVSQSPSNKVTEKGKDVELRCDPISGHTALYWYRQSLGQGLEFLIYFQGNSAPDKSGLPSDRFSAERTGGSVSTLTIQRTQQEDSAVYLCASSLSPGGYNEQFFGPGTRLTVL.

This rearrangement joins TRBV20-1 to TRBJ1-6, with no clear D. The length of the CDR3 is 12 residues. Between the trimmed V and J ends, which lost 0 bases and 7 bases, there was a span of 4 bases. Germline CDR1 is DFQATT and CDR2 is SNEGSKA (reference sequence). The CDR3 nucleotides read TGCAGTGCTAGAGATGTAAATTCACCCCTCCACTTT. It codes for CSARDVNSPLHF.

This chain links TRBV6-2 or TRBV6-3 with TRBJ2-1; the match to TRBD1 covers 7 bases. Germline V gene lookup returns CDR1 MNHEY and CDR2 SVGEGT. Trimming took 6 bases from V and 9 from J; bases not matched to a gene: 14. This CDR3 is built from 15 residues. CDR3 loop: CASRKTGAGGSEQFF. CDR3 nucleotides: TGTGCCAGCAGGAAGACCGGGGCAGGGGGTAGTGAGCAGTTCTTC.

This clonotype was detected many times. This chain links TRBV6-5 with TRBJ2-1, with TRBD2 identical over 7 bases. Losses at the gene ends were 6 bases for V and 6 bases for J; bases not matched to a gene: 11. The CDR3 contains 15 residues. The V gene's germline CDR1 is MNHEY and CDR2 SVGAGI. Written as DNA, the CDR3 is TGTGCCAGCAGCCTGACTAGCCCGCCCGGCAATGAGCAGTTCTTC. Protein sequence: CASSLTSPPGNEQFF.

The chain combines TRBV6-1 with TRBJ2-7; TRBD1 or TRBD2 may be the D gene (6 bases each). The V gene's germline CDR1 is MNHNS and CDR2 SASEGT. The CDR3 contains 15 residues. Trimming removed 5 bases at V and 0 bases at J, with 14 bases between. This chain's CDR3 is CASSWRGAHSYEQYF. CDR3 in DNA: TGTGCCAGCAGTTGGAGGGGGGCTCACTCCTACGAGCAGTACTTC.

This clonotype came up many times. This chain links TRBV12-3 or TRBV12-4 with TRBJ2-5; 9 bases map to TRBD2. The CDR3 is made up of 12 amino acids. V shed 7 bases and J 5 bases; nucleotides not matched to a gene: 2. The CDR3 DNA follows: TGTGCCAGCACTAGCGGGACCGAGACCCAGTACTTC. It is translated as CASTSGTETQYF.

This clonotype has just a few counts. The chain couples TRBV7-2 to TRBJ2-1; 7 nucleotides agree with TRBD2. The J segment lost 0 bases and the V segment lost 4 bases, leaving 9 bases of the junction unmatched. The length of the CDR3 is 17 residues. CDR1 and CDR2 from the germline V gene are SGHTA and FQGNSA. This CDR3 is CASSSSLAQSSYNEQFF. CDR3 DNA sequence: TGTGCCAGCAGCTCCTCACTAGCGCAGAGCTCCTACAATGAGCAGTTCTTC.

This clonotype was picked up a small number of times. The chain combines TRBV6-1 with TRBJ2-1; D is uncertain. V dropped 3 bases and J dropped 0 bases, with 9 bases sitting between them. CDR3 length: 15 amino acids. Germline V CDR1 and CDR2: MNHNS, SASEGT. CDR3 bases: TGTGCCAGCAGTGAGGCCCGGAGCTCCTACAATGAGCAGTTCTTC. It translates to CASSEARSSYNEQFF.

A few counts support this clonotype. The chain is built from TRBV6-2 or TRBV6-3 and TRBJ1-1; D remains ambiguous. The germline gives CDR1 MNHEY, CDR2 SVGEGT. CDR3 size: 17 residues. The V end lost 2 bases, the J end lost 1 base, and 17 bases lay between the germline ends. The DNA of the CDR3 is TGTGCCAGCAGTTACGGACTCGCCGGCTCGGGGAACACTGAAGCTTTCTTT. Encoded protein: CASSYGLAGSGNTEAFF.

This sequence joins TRBV6-5 and TRBJ2-1; D might be TRBD2 (5 bases). V dropped 4 bases and J dropped 2 bases, with 15 bases sitting between them. The length of the CDR3 is 16 residues. Germline CDR1 and CDR2: MNHEY and SVGAGI. The CDR3 coding sequence is TGTGCCAGCAGTTCATTGGCGGGCGCCCCCTACAATGAGCAGTTCTTC. Translated: CASSSLAGAPYNEQFF.

The chain uses TRBV11-2 and TRBJ2-3; unclear D gene. In germline, CDR1 is SGHAT, CDR2 FQNNGV. V shed 5 bases and J shed 7 bases, with 19 bases lying between them. The CDR3 is made up of 15 amino acids. Here the CDR3 reads CASSAHAERINTQYF. CDR3 nucleotides: TGTGCCAGCAGCGCCCACGCGGAGCGTATAAATACGCAGTATTTT.

The V and J genes are TRBV20-1 and TRBJ2-7; D is uncertain. This CDR3 is 12 amino acids long. V was trimmed by 6 bases and J by 5 bases, leaving 14 bases between them. The germline CDR1 and CDR2 sequences are DFQATT and SNEGSKA (reference sequence). The CDR3 DNA follows: TGCAGTGCCCGACACCAAGTTGACGAGCAGTACTTC. This translates into CSARHQVDEQYF.

V gene TRBV7-2 combines with J gene TRBJ2-1, with D perhaps TRBD1 or TRBD2 (7 bases each). CDR1 and CDR2 from the germline V gene are SGHTA and FQGNSA. The V gene lost 3 bases and the J gene lost 10 bases, with 10 bases spanning the gap. CDR3 length equals 12 residues. The CDR3 protein is CASSFRGGEQFF. The CDR3 DNA reads TGTGCCAGCAGCTTCAGGGGGGGGGAGCAGTTCTTC.

V usage is TRBV24-1 and J usage is TRBJ2-1; TRBD2 agrees at 7 bases. V lost 3 bases to trimming and J lost 9 bases; unmatched junction nucleotides: 7. The CDR3 is 14 amino acids. Germline V CDR1 and CDR2: KGHDR, SFDVKD. The CDR3 region has the DNA TGTGCCACCAGTGATCCCTCGACTAGCATTGAGCAGTTCTTC. It encodes CATSDPSTSIEQFF.

The sample holds many counts of this clonotype. J is TRBJ2-5 and V is TRBV4-3; TRBD1 agrees at 11 bases. This CDR3 has 16 residues. Germline V gives CDR1 LGHNA, CDR2 YSLEER. Unmatched junction bases numbered 4, after V lost 4 bases and J lost 0 bases. This CDR3 is CASSPGTGGNQETQYF. Written as DNA, the CDR3 is TGCGCCAGCAGCCCTGGGACAGGGGGGAACCAAGAGACCCAGTACTTC.

The genes are TRBV18 and TRBJ2-4; D not certain. V was trimmed by 5 bases and J by 6 bases, leaving 5 bases between them. The CDR3 is 11 residues long. Germline CDR1 is KGHSH and CDR2 is LQKENI. The CDR3 DNA is TGTGCCAGCTCAAATGCAAACATTCAGTACTTC. Translation: CASSNANIQYF.

The table lists this clonotype with a few counts. The V call is TRBV5-1, the J call TRBJ1-2; TRBD1 is a possible D gene (6 bases). The germline V gene encodes CDR1 SGHRS and CDR2 YFSETQ. This CDR3 has 14 residues. Between the trimmed V and J ends, which lost 4 bases and 6 bases, there was a span of 16 bases. CDR3 in amino acids: CASSVSGTTDGYTF. CDR3 DNA sequence: TGCGCCAGCAGCGTCTCCGGGACAACGGATGGCTACACCTTC.

This clonotype occurred a few times. This rearrangement joins TRBV28 to TRBJ2-5; TRBD2 matches 7 bases. The J call may be wrong; the DNA end is better matched by TRBJ2-7. This CDR3 is 16 amino acids long. Germline V lookup: CDR1 MDHEN, CDR2 SYDVKM. The CDR3 here is CASSPNLGLVWGEQYF. In DNA form, the CDR3 reads TGTGCCAGCAGCCCTAACCTCGGACTAGTATGGGGCGAGCAGTACTTC.

The J gene is TRBJ2-5, the V gene TRBV6-6; 7 nucleotides match TRBD2. The end of the DNA fits TRBJ2-7 better, so the J call may be wrong. In germline, CDR1 is MNHNY, CDR2 SVGAGI (reference sequence). There are 13 residues in the CDR3. The CDR3 here is CASSGGSENEQYF. CDR3 bases: TGTGCCAGCAGTGGCGGGAGTGAGAACGAGCAGTACTTC.

This clonotype has more than one count but fewer than ten. The chain combines TRBV29-1 with TRBJ1-2; no definite D call. V was cut by 0 bases and J by 5 bases, with 16 bases left in between. CDR3 length: 15 residues. Germline V gives CDR1 SQVTM, CDR2 ANQGSEA. The DNA of the CDR3 is TGCAGCGTTGAAGAGATGAAGGGAAGAGAATATGGCTACACCTTC. As protein: CSVEEMKGREYGYTF.

V is TRBV5-5 and J is TRBJ2-1; TRBD2 aligns across 9 bases. Unmatched junction bases numbered 9, after V lost 1 base and J lost 7 bases. The germline V gene encodes CDR1 SGHKS and CDR2 YYEKEE (reference sequence). CDR3 size: 16 residues. CDR3 protein: CASSLKTSGFVNEQFF. The CDR3 coding sequence is TGTGCCAGCAGCTTGAAGACTAGCGGCTTTGTAAATGAGCAGTTCTTC. The full variable domain, with the rest looked up from reference TRBV5-5 and TRBJ2-1, is DAGVTQSPTHLIKTRGQQVTLRCSPISGHKSVSWYQQVLGQGPQFIFQYYEKEERGRGNFPDRFSARQFPNYSSELNVNALLLGDSALYLCASSLKTSGFVNEQFFGPGTRLTVL.

In this sample, this clonotype turned up many times. The gene calls are TRBV29-1 and TRBJ2-7; TRBD2 matches at 7 bases. The J segment lost 4 bases and the V segment lost 1 base, leaving 13 bases of the junction unmatched. This CDR3 is 16 amino acids long. CDR1 SQVTM and CDR2 ANQGSEA come from the germline V gene. The CDR3 DNA reads as TGCAGCGTTGAAGGTGGGACTACCGAAAACATGTACGAGCAGTACTTC. Amino acid sequence: CSVEGGTTENMYEQYF.